This T cell receptor beta chain appears in the sequencing data of a study of blood T cell repertoires in COVID-19 (dated by TCRdb to between 2020 and 2021). Background for the entire study: Collaborator samples came from the United States, Italy and Spain and covered acute and convalescent phases of COVID-19. The prospective study material was composed of cDNA or gDNA derived from T cells, B-cell-depleted T cells, or PBMCs. Deeply sampled blood TCRbeta repertoires from subjects exposed to, actively infected with, or recovered from COVID-19 were included in the dataset. The repertoires were released in a freely available public database meant as a resource for research on the immune response to SARS-CoV-2. The samples were drawn from the first 160 participants of the ongoing ImmuneRACE study and from about 1,200 subjects provided by 6 global collaborators. The sample metadata nearly always contained a de-identified subject ID, COVID-19 status, age in years and sex. Where available, HLA class I and class II types were taken from metadata supplied by the sample provider and were not determined by assay-based typing.

The CDR3 holds 13 amino acids from the cysteine to the phenylalanine. Of the read, only the CDR3 DNA is kept; its 39 bases are in frame from base 1. CDR1 and CDR2 are read off the germline V gene as SGHTA and FQGTGA. Trimming at the junction amounts to 5 bases on V and 4 bases on J, and the germline ends lie 11 bases apart. Participants in the prospective study were aged roughly 18 to 90 years, lived in 20 to 30 United States geographic areas, and enrolled through a virtual design. Cohort assignment in the prospective study relied on participant-reported clinical history from a screening survey and a study questionnaire. Each participant in the prospective study had whole blood, serum and a nasopharyngeal or oropharyngeal swab collected by mobile phlebotomists. Prospective study participants could optionally give additional blood draws and questionnaires over an approximately 2-month period. Before DNA extraction, prospective study blood samples were shipped either frozen or at room temperature.

TCRbeta CDR3 regions were amplified from genomic DNA using the immunoSEQ Assay, a bias-controlled multiplex PCR. The published analysis was carried out like this. The number of nucleated cells in each sample was estimated from the amplification of reference gene primers within the assay. To quantify the absolute abundance of each unique TCRbeta CDR3 rearrangement, sequence reads were collapsed and filtered. For each sample, productive Simpson clonality was calculated as the square root of Simpson's diversity index across productive rearrangements. What TCRdb holds here is the immuneACCESS table cut down to in-frame rearrangements. Part of the clones is not present; checked against another copy, under half of the missing clones reflect an unresolved V gene, and the others are unexplained. That table furnishes V, J and clone size, whereas the DNA furnished D and trimming. This sample lists about 210,000 clones; about 91% were detected once. The biggest ten clones account for 10% to 13% of the sample.

What the authors observed across the whole study: How much clinical and demographic metadata was included differed by source and by participant, and the metadata was provided uncurated.

Comments on this clone: This receptor's antigen is unknown. There are no base qualities to consult, and no much larger clone falls within one base.

The sequence was obtained from a man younger than 35 with acute COVID-19. The chain is encoded by TRBV7-3 joined to TRBJ2-5; matching of 5 bases hints at TRBD2 as the D gene. Sequences were obtained from PBMCs or T cells enriched from blood (not recorded which). The CDR3 region: CASSLRRGETQYF. Read as DNA, the sequence is TGTGCCAGCAGCCTCCGCCGGGGAGAGACCCAGTACTTC.